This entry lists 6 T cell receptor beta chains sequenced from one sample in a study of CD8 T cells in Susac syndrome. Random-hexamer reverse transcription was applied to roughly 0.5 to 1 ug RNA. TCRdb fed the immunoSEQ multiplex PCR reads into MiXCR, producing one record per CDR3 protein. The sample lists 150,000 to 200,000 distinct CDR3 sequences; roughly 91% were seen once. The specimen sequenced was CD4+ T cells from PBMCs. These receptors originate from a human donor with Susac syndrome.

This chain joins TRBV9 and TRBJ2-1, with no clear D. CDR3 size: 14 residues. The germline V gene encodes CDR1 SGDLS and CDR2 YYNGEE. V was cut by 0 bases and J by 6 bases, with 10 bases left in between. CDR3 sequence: CASSVEMGLNEQFF. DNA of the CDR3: TGTGCCAGCAGCGTAGAAATGGGCCTCAATGAGCAGTTCTTC. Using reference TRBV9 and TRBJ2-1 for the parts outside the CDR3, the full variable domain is DSGVTQTPKHLITATGQRVTLRCSPRSGDLSVYWYQQSLDQGLQFLIQYYNGEERAKGNILERFSAQQFPDLHSELNLSSLELGDSALYFCASSVEMGLNEQFFGPGTRLTVL.

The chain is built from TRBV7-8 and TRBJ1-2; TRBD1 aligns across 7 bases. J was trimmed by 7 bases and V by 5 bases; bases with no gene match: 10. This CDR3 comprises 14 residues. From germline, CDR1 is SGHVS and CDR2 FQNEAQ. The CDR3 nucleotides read TGTGCCAGCAGCACAAGACAGGGAAGTTTTGGCTACACCTTC. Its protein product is CASSTRQGSFGYTF.

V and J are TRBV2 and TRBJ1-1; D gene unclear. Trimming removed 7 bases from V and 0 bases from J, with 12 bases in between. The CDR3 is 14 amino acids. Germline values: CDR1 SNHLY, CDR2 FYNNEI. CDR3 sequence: CASIEQPLNTEAFF. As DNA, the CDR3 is TGTGCCAGCATTGAGCAGCCACTGAACACTGAAGCTTTCTTT.

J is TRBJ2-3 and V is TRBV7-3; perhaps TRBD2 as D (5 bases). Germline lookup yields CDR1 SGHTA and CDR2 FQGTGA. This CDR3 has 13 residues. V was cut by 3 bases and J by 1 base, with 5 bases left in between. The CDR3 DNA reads TGTGCCAGCAGCTTCGGGGGCACAGATACGCAGTATTTT. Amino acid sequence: CASSFGGTDTQYF.

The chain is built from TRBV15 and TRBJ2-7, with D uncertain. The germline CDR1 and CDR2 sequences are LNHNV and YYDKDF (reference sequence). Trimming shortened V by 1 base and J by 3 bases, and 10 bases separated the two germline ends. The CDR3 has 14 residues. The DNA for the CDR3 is TGTGCCACCAGCAGAGGAGTCTCGGGCTACGAGCAGTACTTC. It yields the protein CATSRGVSGYEQYF.

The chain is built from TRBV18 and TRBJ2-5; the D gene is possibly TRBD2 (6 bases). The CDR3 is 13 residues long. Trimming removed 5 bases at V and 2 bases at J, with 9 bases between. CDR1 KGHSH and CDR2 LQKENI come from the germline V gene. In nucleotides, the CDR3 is TGTGCCAGCTCAAGGGACTTACAAGAGACCCAGTACTTC. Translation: CASSRDLQETQYF.